This T cell receptor (beta chain) originates from a study of long-term antiretroviral therapy in people with HIV (dated 2022 in TCRdb). Background on the whole study: The earliest samples were collected roughly a decade before the 2015 WHO recommendation for immediate ART, at a time when ART was usually postponed until CD4 counts fell. A retrospective serial study tested whether changes in peripheral blood TRB repertoire composition and diversity were associated with ART initiation and durable HIV suppression. A total of roughly 180 cryopreserved PBMC samples were contributed to the cohort by 30 adults with confirmed HIV infection, with samples collected serially over a mean of 6 years (range 1-12). About 40% of the roughly 30 participants with HIV were female. No cross-contamination during QIAcube processing was seen in test extractions of a monoclonal T-cell line run alongside 33 polyclonal samples. Study-wide findings and limitations: The samples span the years 2004 to 2017, and the ART regimens used at that time may not be as effective as current regimens. Inferences about post-ART repertoire changes were limited because no data were available on ART adherence, viral resistance or therapy changes. HIV repertoires had narrower CDR3 length ranges than controls, and the network structure suggested an antigen-experienced repertoire that shifted only slightly toward naive after ART. Because PBMC availability was limited, only the TCR beta chain was sequenced, with no alpha chain pairing. Expanded TRB clones identified before ART initiation dominated the repertoire at all time points, although this dominance fluctuated and declined in many PLHIV after ART. Because pre-ART samples had limited cell numbers, unsorted PBMC were profiled rather than sorted CD4+ and CD8+ T cells. A significant increase in TRB diversity was found to be associated with ART initiation, although TRB diversity was observed to remain significantly below that of transplant donor controls even after long-term ART.

Notes on this clone: Its antigen specificity is not known. Within one base of it there is no much larger clone, and no base qualities were kept.

Inclusion was restricted to participants for whom at least one PBMC sample before ART initiation and at least two post-ART samples were available. Every participant with HIV received treatment in the United States of America. Before DNA extraction, cryopreserved samples of about 1-11 million PBMC were thawed and then washed. At the time of the earliest PBMC sample, participants with HIV were aged between roughly 20 and 55 years. Per participant, PBMC samples came from 1-4 timepoints prior to ART initiation and 2-8 timepoints following ART initiation, for a median of 7 samples. For every participant, serial HIV viral load, CD4+ T-cell count, ART history and demographic data were obtained. Genomic DNA was extracted from unsorted PBMC with a Qiagen kit on a QIAcube, with processing performed in batches of 12 samples. The immunoSEQ hsTCRB v3.0 assay was used at survey level resolution to sequence the TRB variable region. A depth of about 35,000-55,000 T-cell genomes per sample was targeted for TRB sequencing. TRB libraries were pooled and sequenced on an Illumina MiSeq using a v3 150-cycle kit. Turning to the authors' computational methods: Analysis of repertoires was carried out in R inside a reproducible Nextflow workflow spanning QC, data transformation and analysis. LymphoSeq2, an R package for exploring AIRR-Seq data, was used to implement custom analyses. A few samples yielding fewer than 5000 total TRB sequences were excluded, leaving 150 to 200 analyzed HIV repertoires. Among the approximately 180 retained HIV repertoires, approximately 57 were collected before ART initiation and 120 to 140 were collected after ART initiation. Repertoires were downsampled to 5000 TRB nucleotide sequences, and summary statistics were averaged over 100 downsampling iterations. TRB sequences were retained for analysis only if CDR3 regions of at least seven amino acids were present. Two measures captured diversity: a Shannon entropy-derived clonality score and the Gini coefficient. In the repertoire networks, any two of the top 5000 CDR3 amino acid sequences were linked whenever the two sequences differed by an edit distance of one. For TRB CDR3 amino acid sequences, antigen specificity groups and MHC restriction were predicted with GLIPH2. CDR3 amino acid sequences were matched against VDJdb and McPAS-TCR to flag known CMV, EBV, HIV or tissue antigen associations. Pre-ART, post-ART and control groups were compared with Wilcoxon signed-rank tests and Holm-Bonferroni correction. TCRdb mirrors the immuneACCESS table, restricted to in-frame sequences. Some clones are absent from its copies; in checked studies, under half trace to an unresolved V gene, and the reason for the others is unknown. That table gives V, J and clone size, and the DNA gave D and trimming. The sample contains about 22,000 clones, approximately 80% of them found a single time. The top ten hold approximately 12% of the sample.

The sequences come from unsorted PBMCs, collected 1.6 years after starting antiretroviral therapy. This receptor was obtained from a man aged 35 to 55 with HIV.

The CDR3 has the sequence CASSVTSGRPTDTQYF. The DNA is TGTGCCAGCAGCGTCACTAGCGGGAGGCCCACAGATACGCAGTATTTT. The chain joins TRBV9 to TRBJ2-3, with 12 central nucleotides matching TRBD2. CDR1 and CDR2 are read off the germline V gene as SGDLS and YYNGEE. The CDR3 runs 16 amino acids, cysteine and phenylalanine included. Of the read, only the CDR3 DNA is kept; its 48 bases are in frame from base 1. After removal of 2 bases from V and 2 bases from J, the junction retains 3 bases not matched to a gene.